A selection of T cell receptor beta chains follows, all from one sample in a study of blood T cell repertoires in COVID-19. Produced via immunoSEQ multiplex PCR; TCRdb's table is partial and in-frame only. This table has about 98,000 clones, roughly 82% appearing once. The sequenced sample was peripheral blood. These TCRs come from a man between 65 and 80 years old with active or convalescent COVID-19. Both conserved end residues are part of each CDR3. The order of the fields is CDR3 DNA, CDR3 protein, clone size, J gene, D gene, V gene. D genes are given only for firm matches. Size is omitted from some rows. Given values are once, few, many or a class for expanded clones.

cdr3_nt: TGTGCCACCAGCAGGGCCCCTAGAGTCTCCGTCAGTGAGCAGTTCTTC
cdr3_aa: CATSRAPRVSVSEQFF
clone_size: .
j_call: TRBJ2-1
d_call: .
v_call: TRBV15

cdr3_nt: TGTGCCAGCAGCTTAGCGTCGGGGGGCCAAGAGACCCAGTACTTC
cdr3_aa: CASSLASGGQETQYF
clone_size: .
j_call: TRBJ2-5
d_call: TRBD2
v_call: TRBV7-9

cdr3_nt: TGTGCCAGCAGCTTAATGGGACTGGGAACCTATGGCTACACCTTC
cdr3_aa: CASSLMGLGTYGYTF
clone_size: .
j_call: TRBJ1-2
d_call: .
v_call: TRBV7-8

cdr3_nt: TGTGCCAGTAGTATTAGCGGACAGGGGGGGACAGATACGCAGTATTTT
cdr3_aa: CASSISGQGGTDTQYF
clone_size: .
j_call: TRBJ2-3
d_call: TRBD1
v_call: TRBV19

cdr3_nt: TGTGCCAGCAGTGACTCGGGCAGGGTAGAGGCAGATACGCAGTATTTT
cdr3_aa: CASSDSGRVEADTQYF
clone_size: .
j_call: TRBJ2-3
d_call: .
v_call: TRBV6-4

cdr3_nt: TGTGCCAGCAGTCCCTACCAGGGGGCATCAGGTGAAGCTTTCTTT
cdr3_aa: CASSPYQGASGEAFF
clone_size: .
j_call: TRBJ1-1
d_call: TRBD1
v_call: TRBV28

cdr3_nt: TGCGCCAGCAGCTTGGCCGGACAGGGGGGAGCCAAAAACATTCAGTACTTC
cdr3_aa: CASSLAGQGGAKNIQYF
clone_size: .
j_call: TRBJ2-4
d_call: TRBD1
v_call: TRBV5-1

cdr3_nt: TGCAGCGCGCACAGGGCCAACACTGAAGCTTTCTTT
cdr3_aa: CSAHRANTEAFF
clone_size: .
j_call: TRBJ1-1
d_call: .
v_call: TRBV29-1

cdr3_nt: TGTGCCAGCAGCGTAGATAGGGGGCCCGTAGATACGCAGTATTTT
cdr3_aa: CASSVDRGPVDTQYF
clone_size: .
j_call: TRBJ2-3
d_call: TRBD1
v_call: TRBV9

cdr3_nt: TGTGCCAGCAGCCAAGAGGAGGGCATTCAGTACTTC
cdr3_aa: CASSQEEGIQYF
clone_size: .
j_call: TRBJ2-4
d_call: .
v_call: TRBV3-1/TRBV3-2

cdr3_nt: TGTGCCAGTAGTTATATTAGGGGCGCCGACGGGGAGCTGTTTTTT
cdr3_aa: CASSYIRGADGELFF
clone_size: .
j_call: TRBJ2-2
d_call: .
v_call: TRBV19

cdr3_nt: TGTGCCAGTACCACCACCTTCGGCTCTGGAAACACCATATATTTT
cdr3_aa: CASTTTFGSGNTIYF
clone_size: .
j_call: TRBJ1-3
d_call: .
v_call: TRBV19

cdr3_nt: TGTGCCAGCAGCTTAGGGGAGAATTCACCCCTCCACTTT
cdr3_aa: CASSLGENSPLHF
clone_size: .
j_call: TRBJ1-6
d_call: .
v_call: TRBV11-3

cdr3_nt: TGTGCCAGCAATTCAGGGGCCAACGTCCTGACTTTC
cdr3_aa: CASNSGANVLTF
clone_size: .
j_call: TRBJ2-6
d_call: .
v_call: TRBV28

cdr3_nt: TGTGCCAGCAGCTTCTGGGACAGGGGGGCCAATGAGCAGTTCTTC
cdr3_aa: CASSFWDRGANEQFF
clone_size: .
j_call: TRBJ2-1
d_call: TRBD1
v_call: TRBV7-9

cdr3_nt: TGTGCCAGCAGCCTTGGACAGATAAATCAGCCCCAGCATTTT
cdr3_aa: CASSLGQINQPQHF
clone_size: once
j_call: TRBJ1-5
d_call: .
v_call: TRBV3-1/TRBV3-2

cdr3_nt: TGTGCCAGCAGCCCGAGGCCAGGTGCAGGGGAGCAGTACTTC
cdr3_aa: CASSPRPGAGEQYF
clone_size: few
j_call: TRBJ2-7
d_call: .
v_call: TRBV4-2

cdr3_nt: TGTGCCAGCAGAGCCGACAGGGGCGGGGAGCTGTTTTTT
cdr3_aa: CASRADRGGELFF
clone_size: .
j_call: TRBJ2-2
d_call: TRBD1
v_call: TRBV2

cdr3_nt: TGTGCCAGCAGCTTAGGGCTAGCTAGTGAGCAGTTCTTC
cdr3_aa: CASSLGLASEQFF
clone_size: .
j_call: TRBJ2-1
d_call: .
v_call: TRBV7-3

cdr3_nt: TGTGCCAGCTCACGGGGGGAAAATGAAAAACTGTTTTTT
cdr3_aa: CASSRGENEKLFF
clone_size: .
j_call: TRBJ1-4
d_call: .
v_call: TRBV18

cdr3_nt: TGTGCCAGCAGCCAGGGACTAGCGGGGTCGTGGCAGTACTTC
cdr3_aa: CASSQGLAGSWQYF
clone_size: .
j_call: TRBJ2-7
d_call: TRBD2
v_call: TRBV7-8

cdr3_nt: TGCGCCAGCAGCCAAACCGCGGGGAGGGGGAACGAGCAGTACTTC
cdr3_aa: CASSQTAGRGNEQYF
clone_size: .
j_call: TRBJ2-7
d_call: .
v_call: TRBV5-1

cdr3_nt: TGTGCCAGCAGTGAAGGTGGAGCGGCCAGAGAGACCCAGTACTTC
cdr3_aa: CASSEGGAARETQYF
clone_size: .
j_call: TRBJ2-5
d_call: .
v_call: TRBV6-1

cdr3_nt: TGTGCCAGCAGCTTGGGGACTAGCGGGGGGACTAGCACAGATACGCAGTATTTT
cdr3_aa: CASSLGTSGGTSTDTQYF
clone_size: .
j_call: TRBJ2-3
d_call: TRBD2
v_call: TRBV7-2

cdr3_nt: TGTGCCAGCAGCTTAGAACAGGGGACCTACGAGCAGTACTTC
cdr3_aa: CASSLEQGTYEQYF
clone_size: .
j_call: TRBJ2-7
d_call: TRBD1
v_call: TRBV7-2

cdr3_nt: TGTGCCAGCAGACCTGGTCACGAACAATCCATCAATGAGCAGTTCTTC
cdr3_aa: CASRPGHEQSINEQFF
clone_size: .
j_call: TRBJ2-1
d_call: .
v_call: TRBV7-9

cdr3_nt: TGCGCCAGCAGCTTGGGGGCCGGGACAGGCTACTCTGGGGCCAACGTCCTGACTTTC
cdr3_aa: CASSLGAGTGYSGANVLTF
clone_size: .
j_call: TRBJ2-6
d_call: TRBD1
v_call: TRBV5-1

cdr3_nt: TGTGCCACCAGCAGAGAGGGCGGACTCCACCCTCCGGACTTC
cdr3_aa: CATSREGGLHPPDF
clone_size: .
j_call: TRBJ2-7
d_call: .
v_call: TRBV15

cdr3_nt: TGTGCCAGCACCCGGGGAGGAGGGCGGGTTTACAATGAGCAGTTCTTC
cdr3_aa: CASTRGGGRVYNEQFF
clone_size: .
j_call: TRBJ2-1
d_call: .
v_call: TRBV21-1

cdr3_nt: TGTGCCAGCAGCGCCGGGAGGACCAACTATGGCTACACCTTC
cdr3_aa: CASSAGRTNYGYTF
clone_size: .
j_call: TRBJ1-2
d_call: .
v_call: TRBV9

cdr3_nt: TGTGCCAGCAGCCGACGGGGGGGACTAGCAACAGATACGCAGTATTTT
cdr3_aa: CASSRRGGLATDTQYF
clone_size: once
j_call: TRBJ2-3
d_call: TRBD2
v_call: TRBV6-2/TRBV6-3

cdr3_nt: TGTGCCAGCAGCTCCCCAGGGTCCTACGAGCAGTACTTC
cdr3_aa: CASSSPGSYEQYF
clone_size: .
j_call: TRBJ2-7
d_call: .
v_call: TRBV11-3

cdr3_nt: TGTGCCACCAGCGATCACAGTGGCTACACCTTC
cdr3_aa: CATSDHSGYTF
clone_size: .
j_call: TRBJ1-2
d_call: .
v_call: TRBV15

cdr3_nt: TGTGCCTGGAGAGCGGGGGACTTTAGCTCCTACGAGCAGTACTTC
cdr3_aa: CAWRAGDFSSYEQYF
clone_size: .
j_call: TRBJ2-7
d_call: TRBD2
v_call: TRBV30

cdr3_nt: TGTGCCAGCAGCCAGGCAGGGCAAGAGACCCAGTACTTC
cdr3_aa: CASSQAGQETQYF
clone_size: .
j_call: TRBJ2-5
d_call: .
v_call: TRBV13

cdr3_nt: TGCAGCGTTGAGGGGGCCAGGGAGCAGTTCTTC
cdr3_aa: CSVEGAREQFF
clone_size: .
j_call: TRBJ2-1
d_call: .
v_call: TRBV29-1

cdr3_nt: TGTGCCAGCCCAGGGGGAACTAATGAAAAACTGTTTTTT
cdr3_aa: CASPGGTNEKLFF
clone_size: once
j_call: TRBJ1-4
d_call: TRBD1
v_call: TRBV6-4

cdr3_nt: TGCGCCAGCAGCCAAGATCCCAGAAGCAATCAGCCCCAGCATTTT
cdr3_aa: CASSQDPRSNQPQHF
clone_size: .
j_call: TRBJ1-5
d_call: .
v_call: TRBV4-1

cdr3_nt: TGCAGCGTGGGGGGGACAGGGTTGGAGACCCAGTACTTC
cdr3_aa: CSVGGTGLETQYF
clone_size: .
j_call: TRBJ2-5
d_call: TRBD1
v_call: TRBV29-1

cdr3_nt: TGTGCCACCAGCAGAGGCGCTGGCACAGATACGCAGTATTTT
cdr3_aa: CATSRGAGTDTQYF
clone_size: .
j_call: TRBJ2-3
d_call: .
v_call: TRBV15

cdr3_nt: TGTGCCAGCAGTCGACAGGGGTGGTCCTACGAGCAGTACTTC
cdr3_aa: CASSRQGWSYEQYF
clone_size: .
j_call: TRBJ2-7
d_call: TRBD1
v_call: TRBV28

cdr3_nt: TGTGCCAGCAGCCAAGGACAGGGGGCAGATACGCAGTATTTT
cdr3_aa: CASSQGQGADTQYF
clone_size: .
j_call: TRBJ2-3
d_call: TRBD1
v_call: TRBV5-6

cdr3_nt: TGTGCCAGCAGTCAACAGGGGTCGGGAAAACTGTTTTTT
cdr3_aa: CASSQQGSGKLFF
clone_size: .
j_call: TRBJ1-4
d_call: TRBD1
v_call: TRBV11-2

cdr3_nt: TGTGCCAGCAGTAAGACTAGCGGGGTGGTAGATACGCAGTATTTT
cdr3_aa: CASSKTSGVVDTQYF
clone_size: few
j_call: TRBJ2-3
d_call: TRBD2
v_call: TRBV2

cdr3_nt: TGTGCCTGGAGTGGGGACACCTCTGGAAACACCATATATTTT
cdr3_aa: CAWSGDTSGNTIYF
clone_size: .
j_call: TRBJ1-3
d_call: .
v_call: TRBV30

cdr3_nt: TGTGCCAGCAGCTCCGGGACAGGGGGCCTGAATGAGCAGTTCTTC
cdr3_aa: CASSSGTGGLNEQFF
clone_size: .
j_call: TRBJ2-1
d_call: TRBD1
v_call: TRBV6-5

cdr3_nt: TGTGCCAGCAGTGAAGCGTCGGGACAGGGCTACGAGCAGTACTTC
cdr3_aa: CASSEASGQGYEQYF
clone_size: .
j_call: TRBJ2-7
d_call: TRBD1
v_call: TRBV6-1

cdr3_nt: TGTGCCAGCTCACCCGATAGTGACTATGGCTACACCTTC
cdr3_aa: CASSPDSDYGYTF
clone_size: .
j_call: TRBJ1-2
d_call: .
v_call: TRBV18

cdr3_nt: TGTGCCAGCAGCCACGGGACAGGGTCGCCCTCTGGCTACACCTTC
cdr3_aa: CASSHGTGSPSGYTF
clone_size: .
j_call: TRBJ1-2
d_call: TRBD1
v_call: TRBV14

cdr3_nt: TGCAGCGCGGGGACTAGCGGGGATGAGCAGTTCTTC
cdr3_aa: CSAGTSGDEQFF
clone_size: .
j_call: TRBJ2-1
d_call: TRBD2
v_call: TRBV29-1

cdr3_nt: TGTGCCAGCAGGCGACGTGAGAGGGGGAACCAAGAGACCCAGTACTTC
cdr3_aa: CASRRRERGNQETQYF
clone_size: few
j_call: TRBJ2-5
d_call: .
v_call: TRBV5-8